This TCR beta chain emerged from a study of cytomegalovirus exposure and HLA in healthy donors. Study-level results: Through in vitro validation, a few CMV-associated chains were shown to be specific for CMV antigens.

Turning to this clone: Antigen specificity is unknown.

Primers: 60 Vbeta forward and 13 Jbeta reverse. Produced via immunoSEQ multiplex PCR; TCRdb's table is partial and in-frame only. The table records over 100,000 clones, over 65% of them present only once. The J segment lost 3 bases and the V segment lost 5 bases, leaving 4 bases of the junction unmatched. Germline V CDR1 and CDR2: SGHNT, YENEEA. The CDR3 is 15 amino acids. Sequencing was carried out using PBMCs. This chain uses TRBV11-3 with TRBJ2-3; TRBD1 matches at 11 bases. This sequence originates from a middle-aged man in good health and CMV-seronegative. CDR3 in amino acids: CASSLGTGGTDTQYF. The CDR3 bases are TGTGCCAGCAGCCTTGGGACAGGGGGGACAGATACGCAGTATTTT.